One and the same sample provided the 11 T cell receptor beta chains below, sequenced in a study of control samples from healthy donors and cancer patients. The protocol was immunoSEQ multiplex PCR, while the TCRdb copy is restricted to in-frame clones and leaves out a portion. The data hold tens of thousands of clones, with less than 90% observed a single time. Sequences were obtained from blood. The receptors stem from an older woman in good health.

This rearrangement joins TRBV7-2 to TRBJ1-5; D not certain. Germline V CDR1 and CDR2: SGHTA, FQGNSA. Between the trimmed V and J ends, which lost 2 bases and 0 bases, there was a span of 8 bases. The CDR3 spans 15 residues. The CDR3 sequence: CASSLRQYSNQPQHF. The CDR3 DNA is TGTGCCAGCAGCTTACGCCAGTATAGCAATCAGCCCCAGCATTTT.

CDR3 amino acids: CASSRRQGSSTEAFF. In nucleotides, the CDR3 is TGTGCCAGCAGCCGTCGACAGGGGAGTTCCACTGAAGCTTTCTTT. This chain joins TRBV3-1 (or the pseudogene TRBV3-2) and TRBJ1-1; 8 bases are a match to TRBD1. The germline V gene encodes CDR1 LGHDT and CDR2 YNNKEL (reference sequence). Trimming removed 4 bases from V and 4 bases from J; junction bases left unmatched: 8. There are 15 residues in the CDR3.

The V and J genes are TRBV4-1 and TRBJ1-5; D unresolved. Germline V lookup: CDR1 MGHRA, CDR2 YSYEKL. CDR3 length: 18 residues. The V end lost 1 base, the J end lost 3 bases, and 19 bases lay between the germline ends. The CDR3 nucleotides are TGCGCCAGCAGCCAAGTTTTTCCCTCCGGGATGGCCAATCAGCCCCAGCATTTT. Its translation: CASSQVFPSGMANQPQHF.

V is TRBV11-2 and J is TRBJ1-1, with 9 bases that match TRBD1. The germline CDR1 and CDR2 sequences are SGHAT and FQNNGV. The CDR3 is 18 residues long. The junction had 10 bases not matched to a gene; V was cut back by 1 base and J by 1 base. The CDR3 DNA follows: TGTGCCAGCAGCTTAGGAGGGGGGACAGGGCACAAGAACACTGAAGCTTTCTTT. It codes for CASSLGGGTGHKNTEAFF.

The rearrangement uses TRBV7-3 and TRBJ2-1; TRBD2 aligns across 16 bases. With 1 base clipped from V and 4 bases from J, the junction kept 13 bases outside the gene matches. Germline V gene sequence: CDR1 SGHTA, CDR2 FQGTGA. The CDR3 is made up of 21 amino acids. CDR3 amino acids: CASSLRVDTGLAGGIYNEQFF. CDR3 sequence (DNA): TGTGCCAGCAGCTTAAGGGTTGACACGGGACTAGCGGGAGGGATATACAATGAGCAGTTCTTC.

This clone has only one observation. The chain carries TRBV6-6 and TRBJ1-1, with D possibly matching TRBD1 (5 bases). The germline V gene encodes CDR1 MNHNY and CDR2 SVGAGI (reference sequence). The CDR3 covers 14 residues. V was clipped by 6 bases and J by 6 bases, with 17 bases between them. The chain's CDR3 is CASRRAEGSPEAFF. As DNA, the CDR3 is TGTGCCAGCAGGCGAGCCGAGGGGAGCCCTGAAGCTTTCTTT.

The J gene is TRBJ2-7, the V gene TRBV29-1; possibly TRBD2 for D (6 bases). This CDR3 region has 11 residues. Germline CDR1 and CDR2: SQVTM and ANQGSEA. Trimming left V 7 bases short and J 2 bases short, with 9 bases between. This CDR3 reads CSGGETYEQYF. The CDR3 nucleotides read TGCAGCGGGGGGGAAACCTACGAGCAGTACTTC.

V and J are TRBV25-1 and TRBJ2-2; D ambiguous. Germline CDR1 is MGHDK and CDR2 is SYGVNS. V was pared by 6 bases and J by 5 bases, with 4 bases between. The CDR3 covers 11 residues. CDR3 amino acids: CASRRTGELFF. The CDR3 region has the DNA TGTGCCAGCAGACGGACCGGGGAGCTGTTTTTT.

V usage is TRBV19 and J usage is TRBJ1-4; TRBD1 matches at 10 bases. J gave up 3 bases and V 3 bases, and 4 bases lay outside the gene matches. CDR1 LNHDA and CDR2 SQIVND come from the germline V gene (reference sequence). The CDR3 extends over 16 amino acids. CDR3 nucleotides: TGTGCCAGTAGTATTGGGACAGGGGTATCTAATGAAAAACTGTTTTTT. It specifies CASSIGTGVSNEKLFF.

The chain carries TRBV19 and TRBJ2-1, with D possibly being TRBD2 (5 bases). From germline, CDR1 is LNHDA and CDR2 SQIVND (reference sequence). V shed 0 bases and J shed 7 bases, with 10 bases lying between them. There are 14 residues in the CDR3. The CDR3 is CASSIDSPGNEQFF. DNA of the CDR3: TGTGCCAGTAGTATAGATAGCCCGGGAAATGAGCAGTTCTTC.

The chain recombines TRBV7-8 with TRBJ2-5; the D gene is possibly TRBD1 (5 bases). The V gene lost 5 bases and the J gene lost 0 bases, with 19 bases spanning the gap. The length of the CDR3 is 17 residues. The germline V gene encodes CDR1 SGHVS and CDR2 FQNEAQ. The CDR3 DNA is TGTGCCAGCAGCCCGCTCCTTAGGGGCACGTACCAAGAGACCCAGTACTTC. This translates into CASSPLLRGTYQETQYF.